The clone carrying this T cell receptor beta chain showed up many times. The data are from a study of Graves' ophthalmopathy and Graves' hyperthyroidism. For the study at large: Peripheral blood collection took place at initial diagnosis, before any treatment.

Beta-chain TCR CDR3 regions were amplified from RNA transcripts. In the first round, RT-PCR was carried out with HTBI primers, and a multiplex PCR formed the second round. Using its own MiXCR run on the multiplex PCR reads, TCRdb lists one record per CDR3 protein. This sample has a few hundred thousand distinct CDR3 sequences, with just over 15% found just once. The sample was peripheral blood. The source of this sequence is a woman aged 18-35 years with stable Graves' hyperthyroidism.

The CDR3, as DNA: TGTGCCAGCAGCGCCTGGATTGGGACACCCTCCTCTGGAAACACCATATATTTT. This encodes CASSAWIGTPSSGNTIYF. The rearrangement joins TRBV11-1 to TRBJ1-3; possibly TRBD1 for D (6 bases). CDR3 length: 18 residues. Trimming pared 5 bases from V and 0 bases from J, leaving 20 bases between. Germline-derived CDR1 and CDR2 are SGHAT and FQDESV (reference sequence).